The 14 T cell receptor beta chains given below trace back to one sample, sequenced in a study of cytomegalovirus exposure and HLA in healthy donors. The PCR made use of 60 Vbeta and 13 Jbeta primers. TCRdb's table, derived via immunoSEQ multiplex PCR, lists solely in-frame clones and lacks some. Counted here are some 150,000 clones, 81% occurring once; the ten biggest clones make up 4.9%. The sample was PBMCs. These receptors came from a woman younger than 30 in good health and CMV-seropositive.

This clone is a singleton in its sample. The V call is TRBV9, the J call TRBJ2-7, with TRBD1 matching 10 bases. The V gene's germline CDR1 is SGDLS and CDR2 YYNGEE. The V and J ends lost 0 bases and 4 bases, in that order; junction bases with no gene match: 7. The CDR3 length is 16 residues. CDR3 bases: TGTGCCAGCAGCGTAGTGGAGGGACAGGGGTTTTACGAGCAGTACTTC. As protein: CASSVVEGQGFYEQYF. Drawing the rest from reference TRBV9 and TRBJ2-7, the complete variable domain is DSGVTQTPKHLITATGQRVTLRCSPRSGDLSVYWYQQSLDQGLQFLIQYYNGEERAKGNILERFSAQQFPDLHSELNLSSLELGDSALYFCASSVVEGQGFYEQYFGPGTRLTVT.

The chain combines TRBV19 with TRBJ1-4; 7 positions match TRBD1. Germline CDR1 and CDR2: LNHDA and SQIVND (reference sequence). The junction had 4 bases not matched to a gene; V was cut back by 6 bases and J by 6 bases. The CDR3 covers 13 residues. CDR3 region: CASSRDRDEKLFF. The CDR3, as DNA: TGTGCCAGTAGCAGAGACAGGGATGAAAAACTGTTTTTT.

The rearrangement joins TRBV6-5 to TRBJ2-2; TRBD1 agrees at 9 bases. Germline trimming cut 4 bases from V and 4 bases from J; bases unmatched to any gene: 4. From germline, CDR1 is MNHEY and CDR2 SVGAGI. The CDR3 consists of 15 residues. In nucleotides, the CDR3 is TGTGCCAGCAGTTCCGGGACAGGGCGCACCGGGGAGCTGTTTTTT. It specifies CASSSGTGRTGELFF.

The count of this clone is one. The junction departs from the called germline gene at one end, perhaps through a read error. The rearrangement joins TRBV7-7 to TRBJ2-5; perhaps TRBD2 as D (7 bases). Germline V lookup: CDR1 SSHAT, CDR2 FNYEAQ (reference sequence). This CDR3 region has 15 residues. The CDR3 DNA sequence: TGTGCTAGCAGCTCGGCGGGGGCCATTTTGGAGACCCAGTACTTC. Amino acids: CASSSAGAILETQYF.

This clone turned up a few times. This chain links TRBV2 with TRBJ1-5; 7 nucleotides agree with TRBD1. Germline CDR1 SNHLY, CDR2 FYNNEI. The CDR3 extends over 16 amino acids. The J segment lost 3 bases and the V segment lost 8 bases, leaving 13 bases of the junction unmatched. CDR3: CASSVYRGLANQPQHF. For the CDR3, the DNA is TGTGCCAGCTCTGTTTACAGGGGATTAGCCAATCAGCCCCAGCATTTT. The full variable domain, with the rest looked up from reference TRBV2 and TRBJ1-5, is EPEVTQTPSHQVTQMGQEVILRCVPISNHLYFYWYRQILGQKVEFLVSFYNNEISEKSEIFDDQFSVERPDGSNFTLKIRSTKLEDSAMYFCASSVYRGLANQPQHFGDGTRLSIL.

This clone is a singleton in its sample. The rearrangement joins TRBV4-1 to TRBJ1-5; TRBD1 agrees at 9 bases. The CDR3 is 15 residues long. Germline CDR1 MGHRA, CDR2 YSYEKL. The V gene end was trimmed by 3 bases and the J gene end by 5 bases; junction bases not matched to a gene: 5. Here the CDR3 reads CASSQGQGLDQPQHF. The CDR3 DNA is TGCGCCAGCAGCCAGGGACAGGGATTGGATCAGCCCCAGCATTTT.

The chain recombines TRBV27 with TRBJ1-2; a weak D match, TRBD1 (6 bases). Trimming removed 3 bases from V and 7 bases from J, with 12 bases in between. This CDR3 is 13 amino acids long. Germline V gene lookup returns CDR1 MNHEY and CDR2 SMNVEV (reference sequence). As DNA, the CDR3 is TGTGCCAGCAGTTTTTCAGGGGCTGGTGGCTACACCTTC. It yields the protein CASSFSGAGGYTF.

The rearrangement uses TRBV5-8 and TRBJ2-5; D remains ambiguous. The germline V gene has CDR1 SGHTS and CDR2 YDEGEE. Trimming took 2 bases from V and 7 from J, leaving 12 bases between them. The CDR3 is made up of 13 amino acids. CDR3 nucleotides: TGTGCCAGCAGCTTCGCGGCCCGTGGGACCCAGTACTTC. It is translated as CASSFAARGTQYF.

The chain joins TRBV4-3 to TRBJ2-5, with 9 positions matching TRBD2. The CDR3 has 15 residues. J was trimmed by 4 bases and V by 1 base; bases with no gene match: 4. CDR1 LGHNA and CDR2 YSLEER come from the germline V gene. DNA of the CDR3: TGCGCCAGCAGCCAAGGCGGGGGGGCCTCAGAGACCCAGTACTTC. It encodes CASSQGGGASETQYF.

This chain links TRBV7-6 with TRBJ1-4, with D possibly TRBD1 on 5 matching bases. The CDR3 consists of 14 residues. The germline CDR1 and CDR2 sequences are SGHVS and FNYEAQ. Trimming left V 6 bases short and J 8 bases short, with 16 bases between. As DNA, the CDR3 is TGTGCCAGCAGTCAGAACCCGGGGGAGGAAAAACTGTTTTTT. Its translation: CASSQNPGEEKLFF.

The chain employs TRBV30 and TRBJ1-2; D is unresolved. The CDR3 covers 12 residues. Trimming cost V 0 bases and J 5 bases, with 7 bases left between them. Germline V gene data show CDR1 as GTSNPN and CDR2 as SVGIG (reference sequence). CDR3 in DNA: TGTGCCTGGAGTGTCGATGCGTATGGCTACACCTTC. It yields the protein CAWSVDAYGYTF.

The V and J genes are TRBV5-6 and TRBJ1-4; no reliable D call. The germline CDR1 and CDR2 sequences are SGHDT and YYEEEE. V lost 4 bases to trimming and J lost 7 bases, with 11 bases between them. The CDR3 extends over 13 amino acids. CDR3: CASSPSGVEKLFF. CDR3 nucleotides: TGTGCCAGCAGCCCCTCGGGTGTTGAAAAACTGTTTTTT. The whole variable domain, filled in from reference TRBV5-6 and TRBJ1-4, reads DAGVTQSPTHLIKTRGQQVTLRCSPKSGHDTVSWYQQALGQGPQFIFQYYEEEERQRGNFPDRFSGHQFPNYSSELNVNALLLGDSALYLCASSPSGVEKLFFGSGTQLSVL.

The CDR3 DNA follows: TGTGCCAGCAGTGAACTAACTAGCGGGACCTACGAGCAGTACTTC. Protein: CASSELTSGTYEQYF. The chain carries TRBV2 and TRBJ2-7; TRBD2 matches at 10 bases. Trimming at V came to 2 bases and at J to 2 bases, leaving 3 bases not matched to a gene. The CDR3 spans 15 residues. The V gene's germline CDR1 is SNHLY and CDR2 FYNNEI.

The table lists this clone with a few counts. This chain links TRBV7-8 with TRBJ1-6; D call uncertain. V was cut by 5 bases and J by 5 bases, with 13 bases left in between. The CDR3 loop spans 15 amino acids. CDR1 is SGHVS, CDR2 FQNEAQ, per germline. The CDR3 loop is CASSPLGPDNSPLHF. CDR3 bases: TGTGCCAGCAGCCCACTTGGGCCTGATAATTCACCCCTCCACTTT.